Presented here are 2 T cell receptor beta chains from one specimen sequenced in a study of PD-1 blockade in classical Hodgkin lymphoma. Assay: immunoSEQ multiplex PCR; the TCRdb copy retains only in-frame clones and omits some. Among about 52,000 clones listed, around nine tenths were seen once. Stated time point: cycle 4 day 1 (C4D1), after more than five weeks of nivolumab. No patient escaped relapse after autologous stem cell transplantation, and brentuximab vedotin exposure varied. The specimen was peripheral blood mononuclear cells (PBMCs), collected before the fourth cycle of nivolumab. The origin of the receptors is a human donor with classical Hodgkin lymphoma.

The chain is built from TRBV2 and TRBJ1-6; D is uncertain. Germline loops: CDR1 SNHLY, CDR2 FYNNEI. The CDR3 consists of 16 residues. V was shortened by 1 base and J by 9 bases, with 16 bases between the two germline ends. The CDR3 nucleotides read TGTGCCAGCAGTGAAGGGCAGCCCGACATTGGTTCACCCCTCCACTTT. Protein: CASSEGQPDIGSPLHF.

CDR3 sequence (DNA): TGTGCCAGCAGTGCCCCGACAGGGACTGGGGCCAACGTCCTGACTTTC. Residues: CASSAPTGTGANVLTF. The J gene is TRBJ2-6, the V gene TRBV6-1; 7 bases fit TRBD1. The CDR3 consists of 16 residues. The V and J ends lost 4 bases and 2 bases, in that order; junction bases with no gene match: 5. Germline V gene data show CDR1 as MNHNS and CDR2 as SASEGT.